Sequencing of this TCR beta chain was carried out in a study of T-cell memory formation after mild COVID-19. At the level of the study: TCR clusters were mostly confined to one donor each.

Findings and caveats of the study: For second-wave clones that peaked at day 37, SARS-CoV-2 specificity went unverified.

From germline, CDR1 is WNHNN and CDR2 SYGVQD (reference sequence). Between the trimmed V and J ends, which lost 0 bases and 5 bases, there was a span of 28 bases. CDR3 size: 21 residues. This clonotype was seen only a few times. The antigen is undetermined. TCRdb re-called the 5' RACE reads with MiXCR, one entry per CDR3 protein. The sample has 450,000 or so distinct CDR3 sequences, about 19% seen once; the top ten hold around 9.2%. The chain is built from TRBV10-1 and TRBJ1-4, with D perhaps TRBD1 (5 bases). The receptor comes from an adult woman who had mild COVID-19 (a few samples of this study predate the infection). Cell type and time point are not known. Sequenced: PBMCs or a T cell subset sorted from them (not recorded which). CDR3: CASSESIDEGTPCVRNEKLFF. CDR3 nucleotide sequence: TGCGCCAGCAGTGAGTCGATTGACGAGGGGACGCCCTGTGTGAGGAATGAAAAACTGTTTTTT.